The 2 T cell receptor beta chains below come from one sample, sequenced in a study of blood T cell repertoires in COVID-19. Clones were sequenced by immunoSEQ multiplex PCR, and TCRdb holds only the in-frame ones, with some missing. Among around 70,000 clones, 90% to 95% were seen once, and the ten largest hold under 8.5%. Sequencing input: peripheral blood. These receptor sequences come from a human donor in a cohort sampled during active COVID-19.

The CDR3 nucleotides read TGTGCCAGCAGCGCCTCAGGGGGTAGCACAGATACGCAGTATTTT. Its translation: CASSASGGSTDTQYF. The chain employs TRBV9 and TRBJ2-3, with 7 nucleotides matching TRBD1. The CDR3 totals 15 residues. The germline gives CDR1 SGDLS, CDR2 YYNGEE. The V gene end was trimmed by 3 bases and the J gene end by 0 bases; junction bases not matched to a gene: 4.

For the CDR3, the DNA is TGTGCCAGCAGTCCCCCCGGGACGAACACCGGGGAGCTGTTTTTT. This translates into CASSPPGTNTGELFF. This rearrangement joins TRBV7-3 to TRBJ2-2; possible D gene TRBD2, 5 bases. Germline-derived CDR1 and CDR2 are SGHTA and FQGTGA. V gave up 6 bases and J gave up 0 bases, with 11 bases separating them. The CDR3 consists of 15 residues.